The 23 T cell receptor beta chains reported below all come from one sample, sequenced in a study of T cells in localized non-small cell lung cancer. The method was immunoSEQ multiplex PCR; TCRdb's version includes in-frame clones alone and lacks a portion of them. The data contain about 59,000 clones, approximately 90% of them singletons. This specimen was peripheral blood, taken before any cancer treatment. The receptor source for this set is a man between 40 and 70 years old with stage I lung adenocarcinoma.

The chain recombines TRBV7-9 with TRBJ2-7, with 11 bases that match TRBD1. This CDR3 spans 15 amino acids. Trimming removed 5 bases from V and 7 bases from J; junction bases left unmatched: 10. Germline V gene sequence: CDR1 SEHNR, CDR2 FQNEAQ (reference sequence). The CDR3 sequence: CASSVSGTGGTEQYF. The CDR3 DNA sequence: TGTGCCAGCAGCGTATCCGGGACAGGGGGGACGGAGCAGTACTTC.

J is TRBJ1-1 and V is TRBV14; TRBD1 agrees at 9 bases. Germline V gives CDR1 SGHDN, CDR2 FVKESK. CDR3 length equals 15 residues. The junction had 6 bases not matched to a gene; V was cut back by 3 bases and J by 4 bases. In nucleotides, the CDR3 is TGTGCCAGCAGCCATGCAACAGGGGGCTCCACTGAAGCTTTCTTT. The encoded protein is CASSHATGGSTEAFF.

This chain connects TRBV4-2 to TRBJ1-1; no clear D gene. Trimming pared 0 bases from V and 4 bases from J, leaving 18 bases between. The CDR3 extends over 17 amino acids. Germline loops: CDR1 LGHNA, CDR2 YNFKEQ. The CDR3 reads CASSQDGTEGIGTEAFF. For the CDR3, the DNA is TGTGCCAGCAGCCAAGATGGCACAGAGGGTATCGGCACTGAAGCTTTCTTT.

The genes are TRBV28 and TRBJ2-3; 7 bases agree with TRBD2. The junction had 7 bases not matched to a gene; V was cut back by 2 bases and J by 5 bases. The germline gives CDR1 MDHEN, CDR2 SYDVKM. The CDR3 is 15 residues long. DNA for the CDR3: TGTGCCAGCAGTTTACGTGCGGGAGAGGGAGATACGCAGTATTTT. Its translation: CASSLRAGEGDTQYF.

The chain carries TRBV10-3 and TRBJ1-4; no definite D call. V was cut by 6 bases and J by 4 bases, with 9 bases left in between. The CDR3 has 13 amino acids. Germline CDR1 and CDR2: ENHRY and SYGVKD. CDR3 nucleotide sequence: TGTGCCATCAGATTTTCGGATAATGAAAAACTGTTTTTT. Protein sequence: CAIRFSDNEKLFF.

The chain employs TRBV12-5 and TRBJ2-3; no firm D call. The V end was cut by 1 base, the J end by 2 bases, with 4 bases between. The CDR3 has 13 amino acids. CDR1 is LGHNT and CDR2 is FRNRAP in the germline V gene. The CDR3 nucleotides are TGTGCTAGTGGTTTGGACACCACAGATACGCAGTATTTT. Translated: CASGLDTTDTQYF.

The gene calls are TRBV4-1 and TRBJ2-1, with 7 bases identical to TRBD2. V gave up 2 bases and J gave up 6 bases; unmatched junction bases: 10. In germline, CDR1 is MGHRA, CDR2 YSYEKL. This CDR3 has 16 residues. The CDR3 protein is CASSQYAGEAGNEQFF. CDR3 coding DNA: TGCGCCAGCAGCCAATATGCGGGAGAGGCTGGCAATGAGCAGTTCTTC.

V usage is TRBV5-1 and J usage is TRBJ1-2; 8 bases match TRBD1. This CDR3 is built from 15 residues. V dropped 4 bases and J dropped 0; count of bases not matched to a gene: 5. CDR1 and CDR2 (germline): SGHRS, YFSETQ. CDR3 amino acids: CASSPGGTANYGYTF. The CDR3 nucleotides read TGCGCCAGCAGCCCAGGGGGCACCGCTAACTATGGCTACACCTTC.

The chain employs TRBV30 and TRBJ1-2, with D perhaps TRBD1 (5 bases). This CDR3 has 17 amino acids. Between the trimmed V and J ends, which lost 0 bases and 8 bases, there was a span of 25 bases. Looked up from germline, CDR1 is GTSNPN and CDR2 is SVGIG (reference sequence). The chain's CDR3 is CAWSVSFFGSGTGGYTF. CDR3 bases: TGTGCCTGGAGTGTAAGTTTCTTTGGCAGTGGGACCGGCGGCTACACCTTC.

This clone was recorded only once. The chain is built from TRBV13 and TRBJ1-2; perhaps TRBD1 as D (5 bases). The CDR3 sequence is 13 residues long. The V end was cut by 1 base, the J end by 5 bases, with 8 bases between. The germline CDR1 and CDR2 sequences are PRHDT and FYEKMQ (reference sequence). For the CDR3, the DNA is TGTGCCAGCAGCTTAGCAGGGAATTATGGCTACACCTTC. It translates to CASSLAGNYGYTF.

V gene TRBV25-1 combines with J gene TRBJ2-3, with D possibly TRBD1 on 6 matching bases. Germline CDR1 is MGHDK and CDR2 is SYGVNS. V gave up 5 bases and J gave up 3 bases, with 12 bases separating them. The CDR3 is 14 amino acids. The CDR3 reads CASSPGQLTDTQYF. The CDR3 nucleotides read TGTGCCAGCAGTCCCGGACAGTTAACAGATACGCAGTATTTT.

The rearrangement links TRBV21-1 to TRBJ1-1; the tabulated D call, TRBD1, remains unverified against the DNA. TRBV21-1 is assigned pseudogene status. The CDR3 totals 18 residues. The CDR3 DNA follows: TGTGCCAGCAGCAAAGCCAAGGGACAGGGGGCGATGAACACTGAAGCTTTCTTT. This codes for CASSKAKGQGAMNTEAFF.

The rearrangement joins TRBV19 to TRBJ2-3, with 10 nucleotides matching TRBD2. After removal of 7 bases from V and 1 base from J, the junction contained 2 bases not matched to a gene. The CDR3 runs 14 residues. Germline loops: CDR1 LNHDA, CDR2 SQIVND (reference sequence). The CDR3, as DNA: TGTGCCAGTAAAACTAGCGGGGGCACAGATACGCAGTATTTT. Encoded protein: CASKTSGGTDTQYF. Based on the CDR3 plus reference TRBV19 and TRBJ2-3, the full variable domain is DGGITQSPKYLFRKEGQNVTLSCEQNLNHDAMYWYRQDPGQGLRLIYYSQIVNDFQKGDIAEGYSVSREKKESFPLTVTSAQKNPTAFYLCASKTSGGTDTQYFGPGTRLTVL.

The chain has TRBV19 and TRBJ1-2; D is possibly TRBD1 (6 bases). Germline V gene data show CDR1 as LNHDA and CDR2 as SQIVND (reference sequence). V lost 1 base to trimming and J lost 7 bases, with 13 bases between them. The CDR3 consists of 14 residues. The CDR3 DNA reads TGTGCCAGTAGTATAGCTCTCACAGGGTCTGGCTACACCTTC. It specifies CASSIALTGSGYTF.

The chain links TRBV9 to TRBJ2-2, with D possibly matching TRBD2 (6 bases). This CDR3 region has 16 residues. The V gene lost 0 bases and the J gene lost 2 bases, with 11 bases spanning the gap. CDR1 is SGDLS, CDR2 YYNGEE, per germline. CDR3 bases: TGTGCCAGCAGCGTAGAGGGCGGGGCCAACACCGGGGAGCTGTTTTTT. Translated, it gives CASSVEGGANTGELFF. Based on the CDR3 plus reference TRBV9 and TRBJ2-2, the full variable domain is DSGVTQTPKHLITATGQRVTLRCSPRSGDLSVYWYQQSLDQGLQFLIQYYNGEERAKGNILERFSAQQFPDLHSELNLSSLELGDSALYFCASSVEGGANTGELFFGEGSRLTVL.

The gene calls are TRBV25-1 and TRBJ1-1; D not resolved. The CDR3 sequence is 13 residues long. V was trimmed by 3 bases and J by 8 bases, leaving 13 bases between them. CDR1 and CDR2 from the germline V gene are MGHDK and SYGVNS. In DNA, the CDR3 is TGTGCCAGCAGTGAGGTATATTCCCCCGAAGCTTTCTTT. Translated, it gives CASSEVYSPEAFF.

The CDR3 loop reads CASSLSESTDTQYF. CDR3 in DNA: TGTGCCAGCAGCCTTTCAGAGAGCACAGATACGCAGTATTTT. The genes are TRBV7-8 and TRBJ2-3; unclear D gene. The CDR3 consists of 14 residues. The V and J ends lost 5 bases and 0 bases respectively, with 9 bases between them. CDR1 and CDR2 (germline): SGHVS, FQNEAQ.

This clone was seen a handful of times. The chain couples TRBV19 to TRBJ2-3; 8 nucleotides match TRBD2. The germline CDR1 and CDR2 sequences are LNHDA and SQIVND (reference sequence). This CDR3 contains 14 residues. J gave up 2 bases and V 7 bases, and 5 bases lay outside the gene matches. The CDR3 nucleotides read TGTGCCAGTACGTACGGGAGGGTCACAGATACGCAGTATTTT. Translation gives CASTYGRVTDTQYF.

The chain uses TRBV30 and TRBJ2-7; a weak D match, TRBD2 (5 bases). There are 13 residues in the CDR3. V shed 5 bases and J shed 6 bases, with 17 bases lying between them. CDR1 GTSNPN and CDR2 SVGIG come from the germline V gene (reference sequence). The CDR3 loop is CAWGLSGPAEQYF. DNA for the CDR3: TGTGCCTGGGGCCTGAGCGGTCCGGCCGAGCAGTACTTC.

The chain has TRBV5-1 and TRBJ1-1, with 11 bases matching TRBD1. Germline V gives CDR1 SGHRS, CDR2 YFSETQ. This CDR3 is 14 amino acids long. V gave up 4 bases and J gave up 7 bases; unmatched junction bases: 6. In DNA, the CDR3 is TGCGCCAGCAGCGGGGGACAGGGGGAGGATGAAGCTTTCTTT. Protein: CASSGGQGEDEAFF.

This rearrangement joins TRBV11-2 to TRBJ2-7; TRBD1 aligns across 11 bases. The germline CDR1 and CDR2 sequences are SGHAT and FQNNGV. This CDR3 region has 14 residues. V was clipped by 1 base and J by 7 bases; unmatched bases: 3. The CDR3 protein is CASSLVWDRGEQYF. CDR3 DNA sequence: TGTGCCAGCAGCTTAGTGTGGGACAGGGGGGAGCAGTACTTC. The full variable domain, its missing parts supplied by reference TRBV11-2 and TRBJ2-7, is EAGVAQSPRYKIIEKRQSVAFWCNPISGHATLYWYQQILGQGPKLLIQFQNNGVVDDSQLPKDRFSAERLKGVDSTLKIQPAKLEDSAVYLCASSLVWDRGEQYFGPGTRLTVT.

The V and J genes are TRBV4-1 and TRBJ2-1; possibly TRBD2 for D (6 bases). The CDR3 covers 16 residues. V was pared by 0 bases and J by 9 bases, with 18 bases between. The germline CDR1 and CDR2 sequences are MGHRA and YSYEKL. CDR3 sequence reads: CASSQDLSGWGGEQFF. CDR3 nucleotide sequence: TGCGCCAGCAGCCAAGACCTCAGCGGGTGGGGCGGTGAGCAGTTCTTC.

V and J are TRBV5-6 and TRBJ2-1, with 7 bases identical to TRBD2. The V gene end was trimmed by 0 bases and the J gene end by 1 base; junction bases not matched to a gene: 4. The CDR3 runs 16 residues. CDR1 and CDR2 (germline): SGHDT, YYEEEE. The CDR3 DNA reads TGTGCCAGCAGCTTGGCCGTGGGGGGGTCCTACAATGAGCAGTTCTTC. It is translated as CASSLAVGGSYNEQFF.